The T cell receptor (beta chain) described here comes from a study of identical twins. Each CDR3 protein is one row after TCRdb ran MiXCR on the 5' RACE reads. Of about 530,000 distinct CDR3 sequences in the sample, about 15% were seen once. Study findings and constraints: The study reached conclusions through statistical analysis that was cross-sectional, not following the same donors. For out-of-frame beta sequences, excess twin sharing was weaker.

Concerning this clonotype itself: Its antigen is not identified.

Trimming left V 0 bases short and J 8 bases short, with 5 bases between. Germline V gives CDR1 KGHSY, CDR2 FQNENV. There are 13 residues in the CDR3. The data also belong to a second study, concerning yellow fever vaccine responses in identical twins.

The sequencing input was CD4+ T cells sorted from blood. The genes are TRBV16 and TRBJ1-6; D is unresolved. The receptor comes from a young woman in good health. In DNA, the CDR3 is TGTGCCAGCAGCCAATCTGGGTATTCACCCCTCCACTTT. Its protein is CASSQSGYSPLHF. The variable domain in full, completed from reference TRBV16 and TRBJ1-6, reads GEEVAQTPKHLVRGEGQKAKLYCAPIKGHSYVFWYQQVLKNEFKFLISFQNENVFDETGMPKERFSAKCLPNSPCSLEIQATKLEDSAVYFCASSQSGYSPLHFGNGTRLTVT.